A selection of T cell receptor beta chains follows, all from one sample in a study of PD-L1 blockade in urothelial cancer. Method: immunoSEQ multiplex PCR; TCRdb's copy keeps in-frame clones and lacks some. Of about 70,000 clones listed, 80% to 90% are singletons. The material was PBMCs, obtained around atezolizumab (anti-PD-L1) treatment. These receptors were collected from a man between 65 and 85 years old with urothelial cancer. CDR3s include the opening cysteine and the closing phenylalanine or tryptophan. The D gene is left open where the match is weak. Clone sizes are given selectively: once, few, many, or a class where the clone is expanded.

>.|TRBV4-2|TRBJ1-3|.
TGTGCCAGCAGCCAAGATCTAATGAGCTCTGGAAACACCATATATTTT
CASSQDLMSSGNTIYF
>.|TRBV27|TRBJ2-3|TRBD2
TGTGCCAGCGGACACTCTAGCGGGGGTAAACCTAGAGATACGCAGTATTTT
CASGHSSGGKPRDTQYF
>.|TRBV7-2|TRBJ2-3|TRBD2
TGTGCCAGCAGCTTATTCCCTCGGGGGGCTAGCGGGAGCTCAGATACGCAGTATTTT
CASSLFPRGASGSSDTQYF
>.|TRBV5-4|TRBJ2-2|TRBD1
TGTGCCAGCAGCACAGGGACAGGGGCGAGGACCGGGGAGCTGTTTTTT
CASSTGTGARTGELFF
>.|TRBV6-1|TRBJ2-5|.
TGTGCCAGCAGCGGGACTGCACATGAGACCCAGTACTTC
CASSGTAHETQYF
>.|TRBV19|TRBJ2-7|TRBD1
TGTGCCAGTAGTACCTCCGGGACAGGGTCCTACGAGCAGTACTTC
CASSTSGTGSYEQYF
>.|TRBV7-2|TRBJ2-2|TRBD1
TGTGCCAGCAGCCTGAGACAGGGGGGTACCGGGGAGCTGTTTTTT
CASSLRQGGTGELFF
>.|TRBV4-2|TRBJ2-1|.
TGTGCCAGCAGCTCCCAAAATGAGCAGTTCTTC
CASSSQNEQFF
>once|TRBV6-1|TRBJ2-1|.
TGTGCCAGCAGCCAGGGGGGCCCCAATTACAATGAGCAGTTCTTC
CASSQGGPNYNEQFF
>.|TRBV5-1|TRBJ2-1|TRBD2
TGCGCCAGCGCGGCGGGAGTCTCAAATGAGCAGTTCTTC
CASAAGVSNEQFF
>.|TRBV6-5|TRBJ1-1|TRBD1
TGTGCCAGCAGTTACACTTGGACAGGCATGAACACTGAAGCTTTCTTT
CASSYTWTGMNTEAFF
>once|TRBV2|TRBJ2-7|.
TGTGCCAGCCAAGAGGGCACGCAATCGTTTTACGAGCAGTACTTC
CASQEGTQSFYEQYF
>.|TRBV11-2|TRBJ2-1|.
TGTGCCAGCAGCTCCGTAGGAGGGAGGAACCCCTACAATGAGCAGTTCTTC
CASSSVGGRNPYNEQFF
>.|TRBV9|TRBJ2-7|TRBD2
TGTGCCAGCAGCGTAGAAGCGGGAGTGGACGAGCAGTACTTC
CASSVEAGVDEQYF
>few|TRBV10-3|TRBJ1-5|TRBD1
TGTGCCATCAGACCGGGACAGGAACAGCCCCAGCATTTT
CAIRPGQEQPQHF
>.|TRBV28|TRBJ1-5|.
TGTGCCAGCAGCTACTTCGGAGCACAGGGACCCCAGCATTTT
CASSYFGAQGPQHF
>.|TRBV5-1|TRBJ2-3|TRBD2
TGCGCCAGCAGCACTAGCGGGAGTCGCACAGATACGCAGTATTTT
CASSTSGSRTDTQYF
>once|TRBV6-6|TRBJ2-3|TRBD2
TGTGCCAGCAGTCTCAGACAGACTAGCGGGAGGGATACGCAGTATTTT
CASSLRQTSGRDTQYF
>.|TRBV27|TRBJ1-2|TRBD1
TGTGCCAGCAGTTTATATAGGGGGCAAGGCTACACCTTC
CASSLYRGQGYTF
>.|TRBV28|TRBJ2-2|TRBD2
TGTGCCAGAGGACTAGCGGGGGGTAATGACACCGGGGAGCTGTTTTTT
CARGLAGGNDTGELFF
>.|TRBV19|TRBJ2-2|.
TGTGCCAGTAGCGTAGTTACCGGGGAGCTGTTTTTT
CASSVVTGELFF
>.|TRBV5-6|TRBJ2-7|TRBD2
TGTGCCAGCACGCATAGCGGGAGAGGGAACGAGCAGTACTTC
CASTHSGRGNEQYF
>.|TRBV9|TRBJ2-2|TRBD2
TGTGCCAGCAGCGGATATAGCGGGGCGAACACCGGGGAGCTGTTTTTT
CASSGYSGANTGELFF
>.|TRBV11-2|TRBJ1-1|.
TGTGCCAGCAGTGGGGGGGGGCGAGCTGGCACTGAAGCTTTCTTT
CASSGGGRAGTEAFF
>.|TRBV28|TRBJ1-5|TRBD1
TGTGCCAGCAGTCTAGGGGGCCCGAATCAGCCCCAGCATTTT
CASSLGGPNQPQHF
>.|TRBV28|TRBJ1-4|TRBD1
TGTGCCAGCCGACAGGGGCTAACTAATGAAAAACTGTTTTTT
CASRQGLTNEKLFF
>.|TRBV30|TRBJ2-1|.
TGTGCCTGGAGGGAGACGGTTGAGCAGTTCTTC
CAWRETVEQFF
>.|TRBV7-9|TRBJ2-7|.
TGTGCCAGCAGCTTAGGTGCGTACTACGAGCAGTACTTC
CASSLGAYYEQYF
>.|TRBV2|TRBJ2-7|TRBD2
TGTGCCAGCAGTCCTAGCGGGATGGGCTCCTACGAGCAGTACTTC
CASSPSGMGSYEQYF
>.|TRBV28|TRBJ2-5|TRBD1
TGTGCCAGCAACCCGGCCGGGACAGGGATGTTTGAGACCCAGTACTTC
CASNPAGTGMFETQYF
>.|TRBV6-1|TRBJ1-2|TRBD1
TGTGCCAGCAGTGGCAGGGACAGGGGGCAAGTCTATGGCTACACCTTC
CASSGRDRGQVYGYTF
>.|TRBV15|TRBJ1-3|TRBD1
TGTGCCACCAGCAGAGATAAGACAGGGGTAGTGAGAGGTGCCATATATTTT
CATSRDKTGVVRGAIYF
>.|TRBV6-1|TRBJ2-3|.
TGTGCCTGCGGACAGCCAGATACGCAGTATTTT
CACGQPDTQYF
>.|TRBV28|TRBJ2-5|.
TGTGCCAGCAGGACAGCGCCCAAAGAGACCCAGTACTTC
CASRTAPKETQYF
>once|TRBV9|TRBJ2-1|TRBD2
TGTGCCAGCAGCGTAGAAGGAGGCGGGAGGTCTTACAATGAGCAGTTCTTC
CASSVEGGGRSYNEQFF
>.|TRBV6-5|TRBJ1-5|.
TGTGCCAGCAAGGATAGCCTGCCTAGCAATCAGCCCCAGCATTTT
CASKDSLPSNQPQHF
>.|TRBV29-1|TRBJ2-1|TRBD2
TGCAGCGTTGGACGACTAGCCTCCTACAATGAGCAGTTCTTC
CSVGRLASYNEQFF
>once|TRBV28|TRBJ2-3|.
TGTGCCAGCAGTGCAGGGTGGGCAGATACGCAGTATTTT
CASSAGWADTQYF
>.|TRBV30|TRBJ2-5|TRBD1
TGTGCCTGGAGGTATGGGACAGCAATGGCACAAGAGACCCAGTACTTC
CAWRYGTAMAQETQYF
>.|TRBV10-2|TRBJ2-1|TRBD2
TGCGCCAGCAGTGGGGCCCCTAGCGGGCCTTACAATGAGCAGTTCTTC
CASSGAPSGPYNEQFF
>.|TRBV27|TRBJ2-7|TRBD2
TGTGCCAGCAGGGGGACTAGCGGGATGGGTGAGCAGTACTTC
CASRGTSGMGEQYF
>.|TRBV4-1|TRBJ1-6|.
TGCGCCAGCAGCCAAGAATGGAGGTCTAATTCACCCCTCCACTTT
CASSQEWRSNSPLHF
>.|TRBV28|TRBJ2-7|.
TGTGCCAGCAGTTCCAGGACAGCCGACTGGTATACCTACGAGCAGTACTTC
CASSSRTADWYTYEQYF
>few|TRBV7-2|TRBJ2-3|TRBD1
TGTGCCAGCAGCTTAGGGCGGACAGGATACAGCACAGATACGCAGTATTTT
CASSLGRTGYSTDTQYF
>few|TRBV7-2|TRBJ2-7|.
TGTGCCAGCAGTCACCCGGGACTCCGTCGCCACGAGCAGTACTTC
CASSHPGLRRHEQYF
>few|TRBV28|TRBJ2-7|TRBD2
TGTGCCAGCAGTCCGCGGGGAGGGGAGAGCTACGAGCAGTACTTC
CASSPRGGESYEQYF
>.|TRBV9|TRBJ2-1|.
TGTGCCAGCAGCGTAGTCGGGAGCTCCTACAATGAGCAGTTCTTC
CASSVVGSSYNEQFF
>.|TRBV9|TRBJ2-7|.
TGTGCCAGCAGCATTCTCTGGACTTCCGAGCAGTACTTC
CASSILWTSEQYF
>.|TRBV9|TRBJ2-1|.
TGTGCCAGCAGCGTAGCGGCTGACCCGGCGGAAAATGAGCAGTTCTTC
CASSVAADPAENEQFF
>.|TRBV6-1|TRBJ1-5|.
TGTGCCAGCAGTGACCAGTATGGCAATCAGCCCCAGCATTTT
CASSDQYGNQPQHF
>.|TRBV5-6|TRBJ1-4|.
TGTGCCAGCAGCTTGGGGATAAGGAGCGGTGAAAAACTGTTTTTT
CASSLGIRSGEKLFF
>.|TRBV7-2|TRBJ2-1|.
TGTGCCAGCAGCCCGGACTATAGCTCCTACAATGAGCAGTTCTTC
CASSPDYSSYNEQFF
>.|TRBV28|TRBJ2-5|TRBD2
TGTGCCAGCAGCCCGACACTAGCGGGAGTAGGGGAGACCCAGTACTTC
CASSPTLAGVGETQYF
>.|TRBV7-9|TRBJ2-1|TRBD2
TGTGCCAGCAGCTTAGGAGGCCTAGCGGGAAGGTACAATGAGCAGTTCTTC
CASSLGGLAGRYNEQFF